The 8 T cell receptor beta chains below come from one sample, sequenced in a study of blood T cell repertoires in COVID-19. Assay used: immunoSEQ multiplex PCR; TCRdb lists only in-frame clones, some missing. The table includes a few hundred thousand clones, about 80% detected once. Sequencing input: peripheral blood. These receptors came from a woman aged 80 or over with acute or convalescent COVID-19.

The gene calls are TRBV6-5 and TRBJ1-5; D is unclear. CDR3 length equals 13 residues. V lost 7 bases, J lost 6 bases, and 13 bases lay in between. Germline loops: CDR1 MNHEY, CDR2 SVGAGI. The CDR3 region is CASKEGSVQPQHF. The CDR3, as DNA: TGTGCCAGCAAAGAGGGATCTGTTCAGCCCCAGCATTTT.

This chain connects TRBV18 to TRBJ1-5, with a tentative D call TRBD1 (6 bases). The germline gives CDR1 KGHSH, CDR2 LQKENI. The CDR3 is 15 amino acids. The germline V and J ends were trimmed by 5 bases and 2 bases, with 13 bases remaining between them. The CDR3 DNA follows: TGTGCCAGCTCAATTACAGGGTACGGCAATCAGCCCCAGCATTTT. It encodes CASSITGYGNQPQHF.

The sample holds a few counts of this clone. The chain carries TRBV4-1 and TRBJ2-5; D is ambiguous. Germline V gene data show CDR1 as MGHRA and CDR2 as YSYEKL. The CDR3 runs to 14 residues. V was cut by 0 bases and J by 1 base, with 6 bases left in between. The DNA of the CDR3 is TGCGCCAGCAGCCAAGATAAGCCCCAAGAGACCCAGTACTTC. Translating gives CASSQDKPQETQYF.

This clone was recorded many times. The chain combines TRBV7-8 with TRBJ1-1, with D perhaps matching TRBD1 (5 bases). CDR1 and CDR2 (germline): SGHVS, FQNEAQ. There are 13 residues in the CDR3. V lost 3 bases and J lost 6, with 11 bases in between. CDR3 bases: TGTGCCAGCAGCTTCCTCCGGGGGGCTGAAGCTTTCTTT. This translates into CASSFLRGAEAFF.

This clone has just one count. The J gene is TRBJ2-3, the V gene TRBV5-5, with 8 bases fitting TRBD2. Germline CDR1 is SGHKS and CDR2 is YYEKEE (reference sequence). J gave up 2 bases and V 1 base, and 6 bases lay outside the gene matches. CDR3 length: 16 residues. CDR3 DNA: TGTGCCAGCAGCTTGCCGGCGGGGGGACACACAGATACGCAGTATTTT. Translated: CASSLPAGGHTDTQYF.

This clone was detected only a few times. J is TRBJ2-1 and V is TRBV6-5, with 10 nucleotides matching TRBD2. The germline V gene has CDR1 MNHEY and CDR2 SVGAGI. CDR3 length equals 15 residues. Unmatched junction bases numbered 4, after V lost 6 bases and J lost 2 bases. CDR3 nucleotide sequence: TGTGCCAGCAGCGCCACTAGCGGGGCCTACAATGAGCAGTTCTTC. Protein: CASSATSGAYNEQFF.

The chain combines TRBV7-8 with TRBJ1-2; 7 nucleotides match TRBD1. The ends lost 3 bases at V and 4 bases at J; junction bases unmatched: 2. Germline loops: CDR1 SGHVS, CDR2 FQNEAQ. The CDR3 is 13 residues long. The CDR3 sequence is CASSFRDSYGYTF. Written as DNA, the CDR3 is TGTGCCAGCAGCTTCAGGGACAGCTATGGCTACACCTTC.

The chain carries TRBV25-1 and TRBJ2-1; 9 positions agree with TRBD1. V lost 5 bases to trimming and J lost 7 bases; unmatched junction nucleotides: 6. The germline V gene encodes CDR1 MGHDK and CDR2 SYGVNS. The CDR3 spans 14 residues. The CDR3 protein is CASSTGTGWNEQFF. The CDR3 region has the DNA TGTGCCAGCAGTACCGGGACAGGGTGGAATGAGCAGTTCTTC.